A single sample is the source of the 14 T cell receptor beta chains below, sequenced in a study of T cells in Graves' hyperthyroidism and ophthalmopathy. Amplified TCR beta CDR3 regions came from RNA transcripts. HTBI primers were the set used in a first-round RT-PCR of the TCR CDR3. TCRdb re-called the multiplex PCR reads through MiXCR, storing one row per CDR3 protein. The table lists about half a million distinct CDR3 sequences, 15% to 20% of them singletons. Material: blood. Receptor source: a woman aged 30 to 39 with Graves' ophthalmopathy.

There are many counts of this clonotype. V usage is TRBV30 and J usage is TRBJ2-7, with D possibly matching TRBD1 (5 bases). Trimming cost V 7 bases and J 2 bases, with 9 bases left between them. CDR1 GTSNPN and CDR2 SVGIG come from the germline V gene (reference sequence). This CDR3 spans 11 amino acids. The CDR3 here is CALDNTYEQYF. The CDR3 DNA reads TGTGCCTTGGACAATACCTACGAGCAGTACTTC.

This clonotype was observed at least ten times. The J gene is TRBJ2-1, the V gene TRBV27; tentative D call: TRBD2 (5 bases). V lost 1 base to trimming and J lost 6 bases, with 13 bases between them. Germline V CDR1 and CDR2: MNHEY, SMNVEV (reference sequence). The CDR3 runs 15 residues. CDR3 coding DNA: TGTGCCAGCAGTTTATGGAGAGGGTTTGGCAATGAGCAGTTCTTC. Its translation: CASSLWRGFGNEQFF.

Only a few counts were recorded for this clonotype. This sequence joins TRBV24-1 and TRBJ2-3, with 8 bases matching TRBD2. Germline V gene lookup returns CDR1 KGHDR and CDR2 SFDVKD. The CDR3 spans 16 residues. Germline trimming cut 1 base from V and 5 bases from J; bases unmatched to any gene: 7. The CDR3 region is CATSDLSGSKKDTQYF. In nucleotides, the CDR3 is TGTGCCACCAGTGATTTAAGCGGGAGTAAGAAAGATACGCAGTATTTT.

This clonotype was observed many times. This CDR3 is CASRRDSYNEQFF. DNA for the CDR3: TGTGCCAGCCGCCGGGATAGTTACAATGAGCAGTTCTTC. The chain employs TRBV2 and TRBJ2-1, with D possibly matching TRBD2 (5 bases). This CDR3 comprises 13 residues. CDR1 and CDR2 (germline): SNHLY, FYNNEI. V shed 8 bases and J shed 4 bases, with 12 bases lying between them.

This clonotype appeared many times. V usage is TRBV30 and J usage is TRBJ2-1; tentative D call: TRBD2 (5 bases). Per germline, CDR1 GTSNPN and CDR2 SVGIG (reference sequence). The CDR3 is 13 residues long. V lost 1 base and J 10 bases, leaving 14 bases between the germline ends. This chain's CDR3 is CAWSGTGVGEQFF. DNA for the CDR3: TGTGCCTGGAGTGGGACTGGGGTAGGAGAGCAGTTCTTC. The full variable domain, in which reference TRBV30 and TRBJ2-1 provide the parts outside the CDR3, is SQTIHQWPATLVQPVGSPLSLECTVEGTSNPNLYWYRQAAGRGLQLLFYSVGIGQISSEVPQNLSASRPQDRQFILSSKKLLLSDSGFYLCAWSGTGVGEQFFGPGTRLTVL.

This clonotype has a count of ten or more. CDR3 region: CSARRLAGVYGNEQFF. DNA of the CDR3: TGCAGTGCTAGACGTCTAGCGGGAGTATATGGCAATGAGCAGTTCTTC. The J gene is TRBJ2-1, the V gene TRBV20-1; TRBD2 matches 10 bases. This CDR3 has 16 residues. Germline V gives CDR1 DFQATT, CDR2 SNEGSKA (reference sequence). The V gene end was trimmed by 2 bases and the J gene end by 6 bases; junction bases not matched to a gene: 10.

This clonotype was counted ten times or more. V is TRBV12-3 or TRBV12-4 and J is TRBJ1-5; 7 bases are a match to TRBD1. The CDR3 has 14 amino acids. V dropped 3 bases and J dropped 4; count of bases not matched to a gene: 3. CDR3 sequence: CASSFGTENQPQHF. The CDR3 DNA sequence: TGTGCCAGCAGTTTTGGGACAGAGAATCAGCCCCAGCATTTT.

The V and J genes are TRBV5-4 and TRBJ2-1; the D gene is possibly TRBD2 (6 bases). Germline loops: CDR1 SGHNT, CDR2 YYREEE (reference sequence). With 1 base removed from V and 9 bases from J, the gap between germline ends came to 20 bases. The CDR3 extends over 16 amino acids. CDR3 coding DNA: TGTGCCAGCAGCTTGACCACCACCCGGCGGGGAGTTGAGCAGTTCTTC. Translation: CASSLTTTRRGVEQFF.

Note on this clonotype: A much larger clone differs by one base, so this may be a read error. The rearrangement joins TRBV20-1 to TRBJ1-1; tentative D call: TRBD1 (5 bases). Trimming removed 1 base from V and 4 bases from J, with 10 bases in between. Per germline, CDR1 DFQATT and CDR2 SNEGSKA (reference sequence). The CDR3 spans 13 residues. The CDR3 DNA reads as TGCAGTGCTAGAGGTGTGGGGGGCACTGAAGCTTTCTTT. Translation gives CSARGVGGTEAFF.

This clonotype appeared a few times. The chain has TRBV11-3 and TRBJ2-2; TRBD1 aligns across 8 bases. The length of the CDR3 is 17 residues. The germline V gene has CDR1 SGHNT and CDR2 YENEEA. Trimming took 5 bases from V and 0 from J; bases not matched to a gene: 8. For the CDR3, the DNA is TGTGCCAGCAGCGACTACGGGACAGGCCCGAACACCGGGGAGCTGTTTTTT. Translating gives CASSDYGTGPNTGELFF. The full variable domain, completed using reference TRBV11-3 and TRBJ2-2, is EAGVVQSPRYKIIEKKQPVAFWCNPISGHNTLYWYLQNLGQGPELLIRYENEEAVDDSQLPKDRFSAERLKGVDSTLKIQPAELGDSAVYLCASSDYGTGPNTGELFFGEGSRLTVL.

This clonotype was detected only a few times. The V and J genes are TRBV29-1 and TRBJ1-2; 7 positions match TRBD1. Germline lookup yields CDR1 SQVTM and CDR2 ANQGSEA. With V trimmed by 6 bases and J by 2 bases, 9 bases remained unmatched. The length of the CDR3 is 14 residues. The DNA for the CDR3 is TGCAGCGTGACTCTCGGGACAGTCAACTATGGCTACACCTTC. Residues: CSVTLGTVNYGYTF.

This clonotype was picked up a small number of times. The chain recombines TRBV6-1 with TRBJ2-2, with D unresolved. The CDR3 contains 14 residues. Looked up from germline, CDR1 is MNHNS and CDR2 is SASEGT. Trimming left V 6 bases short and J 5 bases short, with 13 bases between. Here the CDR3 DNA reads TGTGCCAGCAGCTCCCGGACCGTTACCGGGGAGCTGTTTTTT. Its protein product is CASSSRTVTGELFF.

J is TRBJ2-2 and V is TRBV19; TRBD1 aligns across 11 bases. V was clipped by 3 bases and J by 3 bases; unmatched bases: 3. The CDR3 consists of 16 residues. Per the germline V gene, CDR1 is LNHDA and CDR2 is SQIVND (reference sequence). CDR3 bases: TGTGCCAGTAGTATTCGGGACAGGGGGGACACCGGGGAGCTGTTTTTT. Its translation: CASSIRDRGDTGELFF.

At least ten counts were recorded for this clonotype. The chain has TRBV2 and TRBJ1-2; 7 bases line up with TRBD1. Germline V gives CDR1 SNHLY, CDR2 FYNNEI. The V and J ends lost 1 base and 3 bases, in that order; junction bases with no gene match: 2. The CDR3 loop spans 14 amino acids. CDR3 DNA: TGTGCCAGCAGTGAAGACAGGGGTGACTATGGCTACACCTTC. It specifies CASSEDRGDYGYTF.